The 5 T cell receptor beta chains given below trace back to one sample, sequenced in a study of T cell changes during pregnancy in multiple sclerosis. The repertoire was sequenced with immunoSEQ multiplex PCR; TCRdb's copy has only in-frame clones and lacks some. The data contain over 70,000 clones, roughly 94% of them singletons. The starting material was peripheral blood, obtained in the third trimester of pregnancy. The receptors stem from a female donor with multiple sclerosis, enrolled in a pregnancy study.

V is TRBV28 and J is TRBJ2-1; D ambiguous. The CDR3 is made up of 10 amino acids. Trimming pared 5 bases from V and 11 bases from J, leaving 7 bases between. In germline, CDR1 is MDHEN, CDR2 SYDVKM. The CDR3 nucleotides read TGTGCCAGCAGTGGTCCTAAGCAGTTCTTC. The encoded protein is CASSGPKQFF.

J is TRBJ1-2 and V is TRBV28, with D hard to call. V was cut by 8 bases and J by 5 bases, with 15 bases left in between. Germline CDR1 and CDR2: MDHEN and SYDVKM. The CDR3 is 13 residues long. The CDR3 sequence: CASLHRRNYGYTF. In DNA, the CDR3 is TGTGCCAGCCTCCACAGACGGAATTATGGCTACACCTTC.

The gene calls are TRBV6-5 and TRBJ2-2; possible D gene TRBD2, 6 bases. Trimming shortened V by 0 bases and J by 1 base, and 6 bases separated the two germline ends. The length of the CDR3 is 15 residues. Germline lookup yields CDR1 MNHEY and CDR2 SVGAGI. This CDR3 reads CASSYSSGNTGELFF. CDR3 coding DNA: TGTGCCAGCAGTTACTCTAGCGGGAACACCGGGGAGCTGTTTTTT.

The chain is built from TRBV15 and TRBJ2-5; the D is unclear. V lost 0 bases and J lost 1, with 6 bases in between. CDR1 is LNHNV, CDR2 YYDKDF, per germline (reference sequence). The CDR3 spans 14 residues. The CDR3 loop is CATSREHSQETQYF. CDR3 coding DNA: TGTGCCACCAGCAGAGAGCACAGCCAAGAGACCCAGTACTTC.

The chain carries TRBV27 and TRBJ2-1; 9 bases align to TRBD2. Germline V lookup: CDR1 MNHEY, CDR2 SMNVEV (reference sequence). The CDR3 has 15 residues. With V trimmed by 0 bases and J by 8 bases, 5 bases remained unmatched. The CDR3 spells CASSLSGGRAYEQFF. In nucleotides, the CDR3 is TGTGCCAGCAGTTTATCGGGCGGGAGGGCTTATGAGCAGTTCTTC.